This T cell receptor beta chain was sequenced in a study of OX40 agonist ivuxolimab in advanced cancers. Sequenced by immunoSEQ multiplex PCR; TCRdb stores in-frame clones only, minus some. The sample lists more than 50,000 clones; about 84% were seen once. This clone occurred a few times. Its antigen remains unidentified. Other DNA sequences of this sample code for an identical CDR3. Germline loops: CDR1 KGHSH, CDR2 LQKENI. The CDR3 is 13 residues long. The V end lost 6 bases, the J end lost 1 base, and 9 bases lay between the germline ends. General study points: With doses of 0.1 to 3.0 mg/kg, CD4+ and CD8+ blood T cells had undergone clonal expansion by week 6. Researchers report that CD8+ T cells had, on average, more expanded clones than CD4+.

The J gene is TRBJ1-1, the V gene TRBV18; the D is unclear. The source is an adult with an advanced solid tumor such as melanoma, head and neck, liver or kidney cancer. The material was CD4+ or CD8+ T cells sorted from blood, obtained in a trial of the OX40 agonist ivuxolimab. CDR3 residues: CASSTGENTEAFF. The DNA of the CDR3 is TGTGCCAGCTCCACGGGTGAGAACACTGAAGCTTTCTTT.